These 7 T cell receptor beta chains share one sample of origin, sequenced in a study of CXCR3-negative and CXCR3-positive naive CD8 T cells. Which antigens these TCRs recognize remains unknown. The study's findings and limits: TRB CDR3 hydrophobicity was greater in CXCR3-positive naive cells than in CXCR3-negative naive cells.

Via 5' RACE with UMI labels, TRB cDNA libraries were prepared. From the 5' RACE reads, TCRdb lists one entry per CDR3 protein and no DNA. Here the sample table reports 130,000 to 150,000 distinct CDR3 sequences. Sequenced material: naive CXCR3+ CD8+ T cells from blood. Subset specified: CD45RO-CCR7+CD27+CD95- naive CD8+ T cells expressing CXCR3 (TNR3+). The receptors were sampled from a human donor in good health. Some clones in this sample may be carry-over from other donors' samples.

The gene calls are TRBV24-1 and TRBJ2-1; the TRBD2 assignment by TCRdb is unverifiable without DNA. The CDR3 has 16 residues. Germline V CDR1 and CDR2: KGHDR, SFDVKD. The CDR3 region is CATSDFGGVPYNEQFF.

The J gene is TRBJ1-1, the V gene TRBV6-5. Per germline, CDR1 MNHEY and CDR2 SVGAGI. CDR3 length equals 14 residues. CDR3 sequence: CASSETDRNTEAFF.

The chain couples TRBV5-1 to TRBJ2-1. Germline assignment: CDR1 SGHRS and CDR2 YFSETQ. The CDR3 sequence is 16 residues long. The CDR3 spells CASSLESRFGFGEQFF.

The CDR3 spells CSAHPSPGEQYF. The chain employs TRBV20-1 and TRBJ2-7; TCRdb picks TRBD2, but there is no DNA to check that call. The CDR3 spans 12 residues. Germline values: CDR1 DFQATT, CDR2 SNEGSKA (reference sequence).

This chain connects TRBV20-1 to TRBJ2-3; without DNA, the TCRdb call of TRBD1 cannot be checked. CDR3 length: 15 amino acids. Germline V CDR1 and CDR2: DFQATT, SNEGSKA (reference sequence). The CDR3 region is CSARDSRDGTDTQYF.

The CDR3 region is CASSQDRDPPMDTQYF. This chain links TRBV4-1 with TRBJ2-3; lacking DNA, the TRBD1 call made by TCRdb goes unchecked. This CDR3 is built from 16 residues. Germline V gene data show CDR1 as MGHRA and CDR2 as YSYEKL.

V and J are TRBV6-2 or TRBV6-3 and TRBJ2-2; TCRdb picks TRBD2, but there is no DNA to check that call. From germline, CDR1 is MNHEY and CDR2 SVGEGT. This CDR3 region has 17 residues. The CDR3 is CASSTSLAGDGTGELFF.